Following are 18 T cell receptor beta chains from one sample sequenced in a study of T cell repertoires in ileal Crohn's disease. Only in-frame clones appear in the TCRdb table, and some are missing; sequencing was by immunoSEQ multiplex PCR. The sample lists more than 6,500 clones, more than 65% seen once, with just under 3% in the top ten. What was sequenced was ileal tissue. These receptors were obtained from an adult with Crohn's disease.

The chain joins TRBV7-9 to TRBJ2-7, with D possibly matching TRBD2 (5 bases). The CDR3 runs to 13 residues. CDR1 is SEHNR and CDR2 is FQNEAQ in the germline V gene (reference sequence). Between the trimmed V and J ends, which lost 6 bases and 0 bases, there was a span of 9 bases. Here the CDR3 reads CASRRRDSYEQYF. CDR3 in DNA: TGTGCCAGCAGACGACGGGACTCCTACGAGCAGTACTTC.

The chain combines TRBV5-6 with TRBJ2-5; 7 bases line up with TRBD2. Trimming took 0 bases from V and 3 from J; bases not matched to a gene: 5. The CDR3 has 15 amino acids. CDR1 and CDR2 from the germline V gene are SGHDT and YYEEEE. The CDR3 is CASSLDGAGEETQYF. CDR3 DNA: TGTGCCAGCAGCTTGGATGGGGCGGGGGAAGAGACCCAGTACTTC.

The chain links TRBV11-3 to TRBJ1-6; 9 positions agree with TRBD1. CDR1 is SGHNT, CDR2 YENEEA, per germline. J was trimmed by 7 bases and V by 5 bases; bases with no gene match: 6. This CDR3 contains 15 residues. The CDR3 loop is CASSPRTGENSPLHF. Here the CDR3 DNA reads TGTGCCAGCAGCCCCCGGACAGGGGAGAATTCACCCCTCCACTTT.

CDR3 coding DNA: TGTGCCAGCAGCAGGGCATTTAACTACGAGCAGTACTTC. It encodes CASSRAFNYEQYF. The chain has TRBV6-1 and TRBJ2-7, with a possible D match to TRBD1 (5 bases). The CDR3 covers 13 residues. V was pared by 6 bases and J by 3 bases, with 12 bases between. Germline lookup yields CDR1 MNHNS and CDR2 SASEGT.

Worth noting for this clone: Likely a read error: the CDR3 ends without its conserved phenylalanine or tryptophan. The limits of the CDR3 on the DNA are not certain, so only TCRdb's listed CDR3 is given. This chain uses TRBV7-2 with TRBJ1-2; the D segment call TRBD1 is taken from the table without a DNA check. The germline CDR1 and CDR2 sequences are SGHTA and FQGNSA. The CDR3 length equals 16 residues, ends included. The CDR3 loop reads CASSDPGTGFGAEIVL.

The rearrangement links TRBV19 to TRBJ1-1; TRBD1 agrees at 8 bases. J gave up 3 bases and V 4 bases, and 7 bases lay outside the gene matches. Germline CDR1 is LNHDA and CDR2 is SQIVND (reference sequence). The CDR3 spans 15 residues. CDR3 sequence: CASSRDRGSDTEAFF. The DNA of the CDR3 is TGTGCCAGTAGTAGAGACAGGGGTTCGGACACTGAAGCTTTCTTT.

The chain has TRBV9 and TRBJ2-1, with 11 bases lining up with TRBD1. The J segment lost 5 bases and the V segment lost 1 base, leaving 5 bases of the junction unmatched. The CDR3 length is 16 residues. The V gene's germline CDR1 is SGDLS and CDR2 YYNGEE. The CDR3 region is CASSVSPGQGDNEQFF. The DNA for the CDR3 is TGTGCCAGCAGCGTAAGTCCGGGACAGGGGGACAATGAGCAGTTCTTC.

The chain couples TRBV5-1 to TRBJ1-4; D ambiguous. Trimming left V 1 base short and J 0 bases short, with 4 bases between. Germline V gives CDR1 SGHRS, CDR2 YFSETQ. The CDR3 contains 14 residues. The CDR3 DNA is TGCGCCAGCAGCTTGACGGCAACTAATGAAAAACTGTTTTTT. This codes for CASSLTATNEKLFF.

CDR3 sequence reads: CASSLDLTENTEAFF. The CDR3 bases are TGTGCCAGCAGCTTGGATTTGACAGAGAACACTGAAGCTTTCTTT. This rearrangement joins TRBV5-6 to TRBJ1-1, with D possibly matching TRBD1 (5 bases). The CDR3 is 15 residues long. The ends were cut back, 0 bases at V and 1 base at J, with 10 bases in the middle. CDR1 and CDR2 from the germline V gene are SGHDT and YYEEEE.

V usage is TRBV6-5 and J usage is TRBJ2-1; 10 nucleotides agree with TRBD2. The germline CDR1 and CDR2 sequences are MNHEY and SVGAGI. This CDR3 region has 14 residues. Losses at the gene ends were 7 bases for V and 9 bases for J; bases not matched to a gene: 9. The CDR3 spells CASNPGQRGGEQFF. The CDR3 coding sequence is TGTGCCAGCAACCCGGGGCAGCGGGGGGGTGAGCAGTTCTTC.

CDR3 DNA sequence: TGTGCCAGCAGCCGAGGGGGGGGCGCCGCAGATACGCAGTATTTT. It translates to CASSRGGGAADTQYF. The rearrangement joins TRBV7-9 to TRBJ2-3; D perhaps matches TRBD2 (7 bases). This CDR3 is built from 15 residues. Trimming took 5 bases from V and 4 from J, leaving 16 bases between them. The germline V gene has CDR1 SEHNR and CDR2 FQNEAQ (reference sequence).

This chain uses TRBV5-1 with TRBJ2-2; D is possibly TRBD2 (5 bases). The CDR3 totals 15 residues. CDR1 SGHRS and CDR2 YFSETQ come from the germline V gene. V shed 0 bases and J shed 1 base, with 7 bases lying between them. The CDR3 reads CASSLASRNTGELFF. In DNA, the CDR3 is TGCGCCAGCAGCTTGGCTAGCCGGAACACCGGGGAGCTGTTTTTT.

This sequence joins TRBV6-6 and TRBJ1-2, with a possible D match to TRBD1 (6 bases). Germline V gives CDR1 MNHNY, CDR2 SVGAGI (reference sequence). V lost 2 bases and J 4 bases, leaving 8 bases between the germline ends. This CDR3 region has 13 residues. In DNA form, the CDR3 reads TGTGCCAGCAGTTACAGGACAGTCTATGGCTACACCTTC. Protein sequence: CASSYRTVYGYTF.

The chain combines TRBV4-3 with TRBJ2-4; D is unresolved. Deletions cut 0 bases from V and 3 bases from J, with 9 bases between. From germline, CDR1 is LGHNA and CDR2 YSLEER. The CDR3 spans 15 residues. CDR3 sequence reads: CASSQEITGKNIQYF. CDR3 DNA sequence: TGCGCCAGCAGCCAAGAAATAACCGGCAAAAACATTCAGTACTTC.

This CDR3 reads CASSGGGFSLYGYTF. CDR3 DNA sequence: TGTGCCAGCAGTGGGGGGGGATTTAGTCTCTATGGCTACACCTTC. The chain is built from TRBV2 and TRBJ1-2; D may be TRBD1 (5 bases). V gave up 4 bases and J gave up 4 bases, with 16 bases separating them. The CDR3 consists of 15 residues. Germline assignment: CDR1 SNHLY and CDR2 FYNNEI.

The chain links TRBV6-5 to TRBJ2-7; 7 bases are a match to TRBD1. Germline CDR1 MNHEY, CDR2 SVGAGI. There are 13 residues in the CDR3. J lost 10 bases, V lost 7 bases, and 13 bases had no gene match. The CDR3 loop reads CASTSPGQPTQYF. Here the CDR3 DNA reads TGTGCCAGCACCAGCCCGGGACAGCCTACACAGTACTTC.

The rearrangement uses TRBV6-1 and TRBJ2-7; D is perhaps TRBD2 (6 bases). V lost 5 bases and J lost 5, with 13 bases in between. The CDR3 covers 13 residues. Germline V gene sequence: CDR1 MNHNS, CDR2 SASEGT. CDR3 sequence: CASSHRENHEQYF. The CDR3 nucleotides read TGTGCCAGCAGTCACCGGGAGAACCACGAGCAGTACTTC.

The V and J genes are TRBV5-1 and TRBJ2-5; a weak D match, TRBD2 (6 bases). The germline V and J ends were trimmed by 7 bases and 4 bases, with 14 bases remaining between them. Per the germline V gene, CDR1 is SGHRS and CDR2 is YFSETQ. The CDR3 length is 13 residues. CDR3 sequence: CASSNPSAETQYF. The CDR3 coding sequence is TGCGCCAGCTCCAATCCTAGCGCAGAGACCCAGTACTTC.